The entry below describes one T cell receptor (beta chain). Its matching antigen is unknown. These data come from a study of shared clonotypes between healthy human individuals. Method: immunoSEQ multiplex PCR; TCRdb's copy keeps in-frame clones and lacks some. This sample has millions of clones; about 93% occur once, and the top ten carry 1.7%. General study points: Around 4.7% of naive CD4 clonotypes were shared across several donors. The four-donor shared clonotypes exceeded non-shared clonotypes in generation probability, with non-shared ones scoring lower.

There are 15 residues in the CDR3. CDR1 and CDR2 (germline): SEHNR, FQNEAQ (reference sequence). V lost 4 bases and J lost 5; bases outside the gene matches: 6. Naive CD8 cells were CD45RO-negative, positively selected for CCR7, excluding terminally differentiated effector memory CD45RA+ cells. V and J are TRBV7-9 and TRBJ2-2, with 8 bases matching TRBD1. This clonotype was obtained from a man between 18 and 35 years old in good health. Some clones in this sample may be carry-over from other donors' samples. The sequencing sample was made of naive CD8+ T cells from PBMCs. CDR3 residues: CASSSGQGWTGELFF. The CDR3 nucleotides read TGTGCCAGCAGCTCCGGACAGGGTTGGACCGGGGAGCTGTTTTTT.